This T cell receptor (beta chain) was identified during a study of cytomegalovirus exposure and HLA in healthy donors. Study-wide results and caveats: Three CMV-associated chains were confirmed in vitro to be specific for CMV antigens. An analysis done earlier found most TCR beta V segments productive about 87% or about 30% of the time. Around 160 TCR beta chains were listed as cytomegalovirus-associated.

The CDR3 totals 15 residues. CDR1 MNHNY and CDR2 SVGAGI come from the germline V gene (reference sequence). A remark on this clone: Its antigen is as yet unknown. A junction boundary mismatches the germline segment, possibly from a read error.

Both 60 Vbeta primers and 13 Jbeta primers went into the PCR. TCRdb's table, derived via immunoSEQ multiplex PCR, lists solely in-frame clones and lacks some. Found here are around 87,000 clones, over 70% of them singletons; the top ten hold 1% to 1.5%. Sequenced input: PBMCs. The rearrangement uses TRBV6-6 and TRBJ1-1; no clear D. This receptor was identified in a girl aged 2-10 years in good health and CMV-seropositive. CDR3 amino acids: CASSYSMGVNTEAFF. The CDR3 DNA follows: TGTGCCAGCAGTTACTCGATGGGAGTGAATACTGAAGCTTTCTTT.